These 2 T cell receptor beta chains came from one sample sequenced in a study of blood T cell repertoires in COVID-19. Generated by immunoSEQ multiplex PCR, the TCRdb table keeps only in-frame clones and is missing some. The repertoire holds 140,000 or so clones, with roughly four fifths as singletons. The sample comprised PBMCs or T cells enriched from blood (not recorded which). The receptor source for this set is a man between 45 and 60 years old who had recovered from COVID-19.

The V call is TRBV3-1 (or the pseudogene TRBV3-2), the J call TRBJ2-4; 7 positions agree with TRBD1. J was trimmed by 4 bases and V by 6 bases; bases with no gene match: 15. The CDR3 has 17 amino acids. Looked up from germline, CDR1 is LGHDT and CDR2 is YNNKEL (reference sequence). The CDR3, as DNA: TGTGCCAGCAGTCACGGTCGGACAGGAAGGCATAAAAACATTCAGTACTTC. It is translated as CASSHGRTGRHKNIQYF.

V usage is TRBV7-3 and J usage is TRBJ1-4, with D hard to call. V dropped 2 bases and J dropped 4 bases, with 8 bases sitting between them. Germline loops: CDR1 SGHTA, CDR2 FQGTGA. The CDR3 has 14 amino acids. The CDR3 sequence is CASSLSGSNEKLFF. The CDR3, as DNA: TGTGCCAGCAGCTTATCTGGGAGTAATGAAAAACTGTTTTTT.